Each of the 21 T cell receptor beta chains below was sequenced from the same sample in a study of OX40 agonist ivuxolimab in advanced cancers. Some clones are missing from TCRdb's copy, which holds only in-frame ones; the method was immunoSEQ multiplex PCR. The sample carries about 50,000 clones, approximately 80% recorded once. Sequencing was performed on CD4+ or CD8+ T cells sorted from blood, taken in a trial of the OX40 agonist ivuxolimab. The receptors originated from an adult with an advanced solid tumor such as melanoma, head and neck, liver or kidney cancer.

The V call is TRBV11-2, the J call TRBJ2-3, with 9 bases fitting TRBD2. Trimming removed 1 base from V and 3 bases from J; junction bases left unmatched: 5. The length of the CDR3 is 16 residues. In germline, CDR1 is SGHAT, CDR2 FQNNGV. In nucleotides, the CDR3 is TGTGCCAGCAGCTTAGGGATTAGCGGGGGAACAGATACGCAGTATTTT. Translation gives CASSLGISGGTDTQYF.

This clone was found a few times. V is TRBV7-2 and J is TRBJ1-6, with D possibly matching TRBD1 (5 bases). The CDR3 runs to 15 residues. V was pared by 5 bases and J by 7 bases, with 15 bases between. The germline gives CDR1 SGHTA, CDR2 FQGNSA. The CDR3 DNA is TGTGCCAGCAGCCCGACCCGGGGGGGGAATTCACCCCTCCACTTT. It codes for CASSPTRGGNSPLHF.

This clone showed up just once. The same CDR3 is also encoded by other DNA sequences in this sample. This sequence joins TRBV29-1 and TRBJ2-1, with D perhaps TRBD1 (6 bases). The ends were cut back, 7 bases at V and 1 base at J, with 17 bases in the middle. Per the germline V gene, CDR1 is SQVTM and CDR2 is ANQGSEA. The CDR3 runs to 15 residues. The CDR3 spells CSGSTGGASYNEQFF. The CDR3 nucleotides are TGCAGCGGTTCGACAGGAGGCGCATCCTACAATGAGCAGTTCTTC.

This chain uses TRBV6-5 with TRBJ1-1, with D possibly matching TRBD1 (5 bases). Per the germline V gene, CDR1 is MNHEY and CDR2 is SVGAGI. The CDR3 runs to 14 residues. Trimming left V 5 bases short and J 0 bases short, with 10 bases between. The CDR3 coding sequence is TGTGCCAGCAGTCTGGACACAGTGAACACTGAAGCTTTCTTT. Encoded protein: CASSLDTVNTEAFF.

As DNA, the CDR3 is TGTGCCAGCAGCACAGGGGGCACGTACATTCAGTACTTC. Encoded protein: CASSTGGTYIQYF. This rearrangement joins TRBV28 to TRBJ2-4; 9 bases are a match to TRBD1. V lost 6 bases and J lost 8; bases outside the gene matches: 5. This CDR3 comprises 13 residues. Germline CDR1 MDHEN, CDR2 SYDVKM.

The chain links TRBV5-1 to TRBJ1-2, with 9 bases identical to TRBD1. V dropped 4 bases and J dropped 5; count of bases not matched to a gene: 9. The CDR3 loop spans 15 amino acids. The V gene's germline CDR1 is SGHRS and CDR2 YFSETQ. CDR3 coding DNA: TGCGCCAGCAGCACCCGGACAGGGGATCTGTATGGCTACACCTTC. Residues: CASSTRTGDLYGYTF.

In this sample, this clone turned up once. The chain has TRBV18 and TRBJ1-5; TRBD1 is a possible D gene (6 bases). V dropped 3 bases and J dropped 0 bases, with 9 bases sitting between them. The CDR3 contains 15 residues. Germline lookup yields CDR1 KGHSH and CDR2 LQKENI. CDR3 coding DNA: TGTGCCAGCTCACCCGGACAGATTAGCAATCAGCCCCAGCATTTT. This gives the protein CASSPGQISNQPQHF.

This clone was observed a single time. The rearrangement uses TRBV10-3 and TRBJ1-3; no reliable D call. CDR1 is ENHRY, CDR2 SYGVKD, per germline. The CDR3 sequence is 16 residues long. Trimming pared 5 bases from V and 0 bases from J, leaving 14 bases between. CDR3 nucleotide sequence: TGTGCCATCAGTTTTTATCCCGGTAGCTCTGGAAACACCATATATTTT. It is translated as CAISFYPGSSGNTIYF.

This clone is labeled medium-sized. The chain employs TRBV19 and TRBJ1-2; D perhaps matches TRBD1 (6 bases). Germline loops: CDR1 LNHDA, CDR2 SQIVND (reference sequence). The ends were cut back, 4 bases at V and 4 bases at J, with 22 bases in the middle. The CDR3 runs to 17 residues. CDR3 bases: TGTGCCAGTAGTAATCCTTGGAGGCAGGGGACGAGCTATGGCTACACCTTC. Translating it yields CASSNPWRQGTSYGYTF.

Here the CDR3 DNA reads TGTGCCAGCAGCTTGCCCGGGACTAGCGGGGGGGTCCAGTACTTC. Its protein product is CASSLPGTSGGVQYF. The V and J genes are TRBV5-4 and TRBJ2-7; 16 bases are a match to TRBD2. CDR1 SGHNT and CDR2 YYREEE come from the germline V gene (reference sequence). This CDR3 region has 15 residues. V lost 1 base to trimming and J lost 10 bases; unmatched junction nucleotides: 5.

Remarks on this clone: The same CDR3 also results from other DNA sequences found in this sample. V usage is TRBV18 and J usage is TRBJ2-7; 8 positions match TRBD1. There are 14 residues in the CDR3. Trimming at V came to 3 bases and at J to 4 bases, leaving 5 bases not matched to a gene. Per the germline V gene, CDR1 is KGHSH and CDR2 is LQKENI. The chain's CDR3 is CASSPGTGGYEQYF. The CDR3 bases are TGTGCCAGCTCACCGGGGACAGGTGGGTACGAGCAGTACTTC.

V and J are TRBV7-2 and TRBJ2-3; 7 nucleotides align to TRBD2. J was trimmed by 0 bases and V by 1 base; bases with no gene match: 4. CDR1 and CDR2 (germline): SGHTA, FQGNSA. This CDR3 contains 16 residues. This CDR3 is CASSLGGRGSTDTQYF. As DNA, the CDR3 is TGTGCCAGCAGCTTAGGAGGGAGGGGTAGCACAGATACGCAGTATTTT.

The CDR3: CASSLVGLGGSGANVLTF. The DNA for the CDR3 is TGCGCCAGCAGCTTGGTCGGTCTGGGCGGCTCTGGGGCCAACGTCCTGACTTTC. The rearrangement links TRBV5-1 to TRBJ2-6; D ambiguous. Germline V CDR1 and CDR2: SGHRS, YFSETQ. V was trimmed by 0 bases and J by 0 bases, leaving 13 bases between them. The CDR3 runs to 18 residues.

J is TRBJ1-1 and V is TRBV19, with a possible D match to TRBD1 (6 bases). Germline V gives CDR1 LNHDA, CDR2 SQIVND (reference sequence). Trimming took off 2 bases at V and 1 base at J, with 14 bases between the two ends. The CDR3 has 16 amino acids. Here the CDR3 DNA reads TGTGCCAGTAGTATACTACAGGGAGCGGGGAACACTGAAGCTTTCTTT. This sequence encodes CASSILQGAGNTEAFF.

In this sample, this clone turned up once. CDR3 amino acids: CASRPGTGTYNEQFF. In DNA form, the CDR3 reads TGTGCCAGCAGACCCGGGACAGGTACATACAATGAGCAGTTCTTC. This chain joins TRBV28 and TRBJ2-1; 8 bases fit TRBD1. Germline V gene sequence: CDR1 MDHEN, CDR2 SYDVKM. With 6 bases clipped from V and 4 bases from J, the junction kept 8 bases outside the gene matches. The CDR3 is 15 amino acids.

J is TRBJ2-3 and V is TRBV7-9; D remains ambiguous. Trimming shortened V by 5 bases and J by 2 bases, and 5 bases separated the two germline ends. The length of the CDR3 is 12 residues. Germline-derived CDR1 and CDR2 are SEHNR and FQNEAQ (reference sequence). The CDR3 coding sequence is TGTGCCAGCAGCACAGCCACAGATACGCAGTATTTT. Protein product: CASSTATDTQYF.

The chain is built from TRBV14 and TRBJ2-2; a weak D match, TRBD2 (6 bases). The V end was cut by 8 bases, the J end by 7 bases, with 17 bases between. The germline V gene has CDR1 SGHDN and CDR2 FVKESK. The CDR3 is 14 amino acids. The CDR3 coding sequence is TGTGCCAGCTCCGCCAGTGCGGGGCTCGGGGAGCTGTTTTTT. Protein: CASSASAGLGELFF.

DNA for the CDR3: TGCGCCAGCAGCCCTGTACCTAATTCACCCCTCCACTTT. Translating it yields CASSPVPNSPLHF. The chain couples TRBV5-1 to TRBJ1-6, with D hard to call. Trimming removed 4 bases at V and 6 bases at J, with 8 bases between. CDR1 and CDR2 (germline): SGHRS, YFSETQ. This CDR3 has 13 amino acids.

V is TRBV9 and J is TRBJ2-7, with unresolved D. The CDR3 is 13 amino acids. The germline V gene encodes CDR1 SGDLS and CDR2 YYNGEE. Trimming removed 4 bases at V and 6 bases at J, with 14 bases between. The CDR3 region is CASSLAPGGEQYF. CDR3 bases: TGTGCCAGCAGCCTTGCCCCGGGCGGCGAGCAGTACTTC. The whole variable domain, remainder taken from reference TRBV9 and TRBJ2-7, is DSGVTQTPKHLITATGQRVTLRCSPRSGDLSVYWYQQSLDQGLQFLIQYYNGEERAKGNILERFSAQQFPDLHSELNLSSLELGDSALYFCASSLAPGGEQYFGPGTRLTVT.

The V and J genes are TRBV9 and TRBJ2-1; 9 nucleotides match TRBD2. This CDR3 is built from 15 residues. Looked up from germline, CDR1 is SGDLS and CDR2 is YYNGEE. Trimming removed 4 bases from V and 4 bases from J; junction bases left unmatched: 6. The chain's CDR3 is CASSFGLATYNEQFF. The CDR3 bases are TGTGCCAGCAGCTTCGGACTAGCGACATACAATGAGCAGTTCTTC.

V and J are TRBV21-1 and TRBJ1-2; the D call in the table, TRBD1, was not verified against the DNA. TRBV21-1 is a pseudogene segment. CDR3 size: 16 residues. Written as DNA, the CDR3 is TGTGCCAGCAGCAAGTACCGGGACAGCGGTAACTATGGCTACACCTTC. Amino acids: CASSKYRDSGNYGYTF.